These 8 T cell receptor beta chains share one sample of origin, sequenced in a study of T cell repertoires in cytomegalovirus infection. No antigens are known for them. A single record per CDR3 protein comes from TCRdb applying MiXCR to the reads. The sample holds approximately 910,000 distinct CDR3 sequences, 30% to 40% seen once. Specimen: cultured CD8+ T cells from PBMCs, collected from culture after CMV antigen stimulation. The receptors were gathered from a human donor in good health (CMV status not recorded). Some clones in this sample may be carry-over from other donors' samples.

V usage is TRBV6-1 and J usage is TRBJ2-7, with D tentatively TRBD2 (5 bases). V was pared by 5 bases and J by 0 bases, with 8 bases between. The germline gives CDR1 MNHNS, CDR2 SASEGT. The CDR3 extends over 13 amino acids. The CDR3 sequence is CASSYAGSYEQYV. CDR3 in DNA: TGTGCCAGCAGTTATGCGGGCTCCTACGAGCAGTACGTC.

In DNA form, the CDR3 reads TGTGCCAGCAGCTTAGAGGGACAGGGACCGGTTTCCTACGAGCAGTACTTC. Its translation: CASSLEGQGPVSYEQYF. This chain uses TRBV7-9 with TRBJ2-7; 9 bases map to TRBD1. V shed 1 base, J shed 1 base, and the junction held 8 bases outside the gene matches. Germline V gene lookup returns CDR1 SEHNR and CDR2 FQNEAQ (reference sequence). The CDR3 spans 17 residues. The entire variable domain, with the rest obtained from reference TRBV7-9 and TRBJ2-7, is as follows: DTGVSQNPRHKITKRGQNVTFRCDPISEHNRLYWYRQTLGQGPEFLTYFQNEAQLEKSRLLSDRFSAERPKGSFSTLEIQRTEQGDSAMYLCASSLEGQGPVSYEQYFGPGTRLTVT.

This clonotype came up a few times. As DNA, the CDR3 is TGTGCCAGCAGCTCTACTAGCGGGAACACAGATACGCAGTATTTT. Its protein product is CASSSTSGNTDTQYF. The chain has TRBV5-6 and TRBJ2-3; 10 bases align to TRBD2. This CDR3 has 15 residues. Germline assignment: CDR1 SGHDT and CDR2 YYEEEE. Losses at the gene ends were 3 bases for V and 2 bases for J; bases not matched to a gene: 3.

This chain connects TRBV10-3 to TRBJ2-3, with D possibly matching TRBD2 (5 bases). This CDR3 comprises 16 residues. From germline, CDR1 is ENHRY and CDR2 SYGVKD. Trimming took 2 bases from V and 2 from J, leaving 14 bases between them. The CDR3 loop is CAISETDGVYTDTQYF. CDR3 nucleotide sequence: TGTGCCATCAGTGAGACTGACGGGGTATACACAGATACGCAGTATTTT.

CDR3: CATQGGLSNQPQHF. Here the CDR3 DNA reads TGTGCCACCCAGGGAGGGTTAAGCAATCAGCCCCAGCATTTT. V and J are TRBV24-1 and TRBJ1-5; the D gene is possibly TRBD1 (5 bases). The germline V gene encodes CDR1 KGHDR and CDR2 SFDVKD. The V end lost 9 bases, the J end lost 1 base, and 12 bases lay between the germline ends. This CDR3 is 14 amino acids long.

This sequence joins TRBV5-6 and TRBJ2-3; D remains unclear. V was pared by 0 bases and J by 2 bases, with 7 bases between. The germline CDR1 and CDR2 sequences are SGHDT and YYEEEE. This CDR3 comprises 14 residues. The CDR3 region is CASSLGEDTDTQYF. DNA for the CDR3: TGTGCCAGCAGCTTGGGGGAAGACACAGATACGCAGTATTTT.

The chain carries TRBV14 and TRBJ2-1; D ambiguous. Germline V gene lookup returns CDR1 SGHDN and CDR2 FVKESK. The CDR3 spans 15 residues. V gave up 4 bases and J gave up 0 bases, with 10 bases separating them. CDR3 protein: CASSPHMSSYNEQFF. The CDR3 bases are TGTGCCAGCAGCCCTCACATGAGCTCCTACAATGAGCAGTTCTTC.

This clonotype was observed a handful of times. The V and J genes are TRBV27 and TRBJ2-1, with a possible D match to TRBD2 (7 bases). This CDR3 spans 18 amino acids. Trimming stripped 2 bases from V and 0 bases from J, with 17 bases between. Germline CDR1 and CDR2: MNHEY and SMNVEV (reference sequence). CDR3: CASSLRGSGGPSYNEQFF. For the CDR3, the DNA is TGTGCCAGCAGTTTACGCGGTTCGGGGGGCCCCTCCTACAATGAGCAGTTCTTC.